This TCR beta chain originates from a study of blood T cell repertoires in COVID-19 (dated by TCRdb to 2018 to 2021). About the investigation overall: Samples covering the acute and convalescent phases of COVID-19 were provided by collaborators in the United States, Italy and Spain. The samples were drawn from two sources: the first 160 participants of the ongoing ImmuneRACE study, and 1,000 to 1,500 subjects contributed by 6 global collaborators. Where available, HLA class I and class II types were obtained from metadata supplied by the sample provider rather than from assay-based typing. Nearly every sample came with metadata listing a de-identified subject ID, COVID-19 status, age in years and sex. Subjects who had been exposed to COVID-19, were actively infected with it, or had recovered from it provided the deeply sampled blood TCRbeta repertoires that made up the dataset. The repertoires were made available in a free public database intended to serve as a resource for research on the immune response to SARS-CoV-2. The prospective study material was composed of cDNA or gDNA derived from T cells, B-cell-depleted T cells, or PBMCs.

In the prospective study, participants were roughly 18 to 89 years old, resided in about 25 geographic areas of the United States, and were enrolled through a virtual design. In the prospective study, cohorts were assigned on the basis of participant-reported clinical history obtained from a screening survey and a study questionnaire. Recovered participants in ImmuneRACE Cohort 3 were defined as having two consecutive negative NP/OP PCR tests, clearance from a healthcare professional, or resolution of symptoms. Mobile phlebotomists in the prospective study collected whole blood, serum and a nasopharyngeal or oropharyngeal swab from every participant. Participants in the prospective study had the option to provide additional blood draws and questionnaires over an approximately 2-month period. Blood samples from the prospective study were shipped frozen or at room temperature prior to DNA extraction.

TCRbeta CDR3 regions were amplified from genomic DNA using the immunoSEQ Assay, a bias-controlled multiplex PCR. For the original study's pipeline: Nucleated cell counts per sample were estimated from amplification of reference gene primers within the assay. To quantify the absolute abundance of each unique TCRbeta CDR3 rearrangement, sequence reads were collapsed and filtered. For each sample, productive Simpson clonality was calculated as the square root of Simpson's diversity index over productive rearrangements. Entries here come from immuneACCESS through TCRdb and include only in-frame sequences with V and J called. Some clones fail to appear in such tables; in the studies checked, an unresolved V gene covers under half of the shortfall, and the cause of the remainder is unknown. V and J calls and clone size are given by that table; D and trimming were obtained from the DNA. The sample table records 250,000 to 300,000 clones; nearly 90% of these occur just once. Clones ranked in the top ten supply 1% of the sample.

On this clone itself: This receptor's antigen is unknown. One base away there is no much larger clone; base qualities are not given.

The study at large found these results: The amount of clinical and demographic metadata varied by source and participant and was provided uncurated.

From the germline V gene, CDR1 is LGHNA and CDR2 is YNFKEQ. V is reduced by 6 bases and J by 6 bases, leaving a spacing of 14 bases between them. The CDR3 numbers 13 residues from cysteine through phenylalanine. The CDR3 DNA has 39 bases and is translated from base 1. Recombination connected TRBV4-2 to TRBJ1-1; 6 matching bases give a weak D call of TRBD1. This clonotype was obtained from a woman aged 25 to 39 who had recovered from COVID-19. Input material: PBMCs or T cells enriched from blood (not recorded which). The CDR3 protein: CASRRAGAAEAFF. Read as DNA, the sequence is TGTGCCAGCAGACGCGCGGGGGCAGCTGAAGCTTTCTTT.